Below are 17 T cell receptor beta chains sequenced from a single sample in a study of control samples from healthy donors and cancer patients. Generated by immunoSEQ multiplex PCR, the TCRdb table keeps only in-frame clones and is missing some. This table holds approximately 150,000 clones, approximately 93% found once. The sequenced sample consisted of blood. The receptors stem from a man between 18 and 29 years old in good health.

V usage is TRBV5-6 and J usage is TRBJ1-1; D not certain. Trimming took 4 bases from V and 0 from J, leaving 10 bases between them. The CDR3 is made up of 14 amino acids. The germline gives CDR1 SGHDT, CDR2 YYEEEE. In DNA, the CDR3 is TGTGCCAGCAGCCCGAGAGTAATGAACACTGAAGCTTTCTTT. It translates to CASSPRVMNTEAFF. The variable domain in full, with the rest retrieved from reference TRBV5-6 and TRBJ1-1, is DAGVTQSPTHLIKTRGQQVTLRCSPKSGHDTVSWYQQALGQGPQFIFQYYEEEERQRGNFPDRFSGHQFPNYSSELNVNALLLGDSALYLCASSPRVMNTEAFFGQGTRLTVV.

This rearrangement joins TRBV5-4 to TRBJ2-7; D might be TRBD2 (6 bases). The germline V gene encodes CDR1 SGHNT and CDR2 YYREEE (reference sequence). There are 14 residues in the CDR3. The V gene lost 10 bases and the J gene lost 0 bases, with 17 bases spanning the gap. DNA for the CDR3: TGTGCCTACGGCGGGGCGAAGGGCTCCTACGAGCAGTACTTC. Its translation: CAYGGAKGSYEQYF.

This chain connects TRBV7-9 to TRBJ1-2, with no clear D. The ends were cut back, 6 bases at V and 5 bases at J, with 16 bases in the middle. The CDR3 is made up of 14 amino acids. Germline V gene lookup returns CDR1 SEHNR and CDR2 FQNEAQ (reference sequence). The CDR3 nucleotides read TGTGCCAGCAGGTCAGCGGAGGGATTTTATGGCTACACCTTC. Amino acids: CASRSAEGFYGYTF.

This chain links TRBV10-3 with TRBJ2-3, with D tentatively TRBD2 (6 bases). This CDR3 has 14 residues. Germline CDR1 ENHRY, CDR2 SYGVKD. With 2 bases removed from V and 1 base from J, the gap between germline ends came to 7 bases. CDR3 bases: TGTGCCATCAGTGAGGAGCGGGGCACAGATACGCAGTATTTT. Protein sequence: CAISEERGTDTQYF.

This rearrangement joins TRBV9 to TRBJ1-5; tentative D call: TRBD1 (5 bases). The length of the CDR3 is 13 residues. Germline assignment: CDR1 SGDLS and CDR2 YYNGEE. Trimming left V 2 bases short and J 4 bases short, with 7 bases between. The chain's CDR3 is CASSVAGNQPQHF. In DNA, the CDR3 is TGTGCCAGCAGCGTCGCAGGGAATCAGCCCCAGCATTTT. Full variable domain (outside the CDR3, taken from reference TRBV9 and TRBJ1-5): DSGVTQTPKHLITATGQRVTLRCSPRSGDLSVYWYQQSLDQGLQFLIQYYNGEERAKGNILERFSAQQFPDLHSELNLSSLELGDSALYFCASSVAGNQPQHFGDGTRLSIL.

This chain uses TRBV5-6 with TRBJ2-5; a possible D gene is TRBD2 (5 bases). The CDR3 covers 16 residues. Germline V CDR1 and CDR2: SGHDT, YYEEEE. V lost 5 bases, J lost 2 bases, and 19 bases lay in between. For the CDR3, the DNA is TGTGCCAGCAGACCTCTGAATGCGAGGGTTCAAGAGACCCAGTACTTC. This translates into CASRPLNARVQETQYF.

The chain employs TRBV3-1 (or the pseudogene TRBV3-2) and TRBJ2-5; 14 nucleotides agree with TRBD2. The germline gives CDR1 LGHDT, CDR2 YNNKEL (reference sequence). The V segment lost 4 bases and the J segment 4 bases; nucleotides outside the gene matches: 5. The CDR3 runs to 16 residues. CDR3 sequence: CASSLAGTSGGETQYF. The CDR3 DNA sequence: TGTGCCAGCAGCCTTGCCGGGACTAGCGGGGGAGAGACCCAGTACTTC.

J is TRBJ2-1 and V is TRBV3-1 (or the pseudogene TRBV3-2), with TRBD2 identical over 10 bases. The germline V gene encodes CDR1 LGHDT and CDR2 YNNKEL (reference sequence). The V and J ends lost 4 bases and 4 bases, in that order; junction bases with no gene match: 1. The CDR3 has 14 amino acids. CDR3 loop: CASSLAGGYNEQFF. CDR3 DNA: TGTGCCAGCAGCCTAGCGGGGGGTTACAATGAGCAGTTCTTC.

CDR3 in DNA: TGTGCCAGCAGCTACCTCGGGACAGGGGTTCAGCCCCAGCATTTT. Residues: CASSYLGTGVQPQHF. The rearrangement joins TRBV7-6 to TRBJ1-5; 10 bases map to TRBD1. Trimming took 4 bases from V and 6 from J; bases not matched to a gene: 6. This CDR3 spans 15 amino acids. Germline lookup yields CDR1 SGHVS and CDR2 FNYEAQ.

The chain employs TRBV6-5 and TRBJ2-3, with D possibly being TRBD1 (5 bases). CDR3 length: 11 residues. CDR1 MNHEY and CDR2 SVGAGI come from the germline V gene. V was trimmed by 8 bases and J by 4 bases, leaving 7 bases between them. The CDR3 sequence: CASPGPDTQYF. CDR3 in DNA: TGTGCCAGCCCAGGGCCAGATACGCAGTATTTT.

The J gene is TRBJ2-1, the V gene TRBV4-2, with 9 nucleotides matching TRBD1. Germline V CDR1 and CDR2: LGHNA, YNFKEQ. The CDR3 sequence is 21 residues long. The ends lost 4 bases at V and 0 bases at J; junction bases unmatched: 19. The CDR3 DNA reads TGTGCCAGCAGCCGGAGGTCCGGGACAGGGAACTTTATTAGCTCCTACAATGAGCAGTTCTTC. It translates to CASSRRSGTGNFISSYNEQFF.

The chain has TRBV27 and TRBJ1-5, with TRBD1 as a possible D gene (5 bases). Germline loops: CDR1 MNHEY, CDR2 SMNVEV (reference sequence). Trimming removed 9 bases from V and 0 bases from J, with 9 bases in between. This CDR3 spans 13 amino acids. The CDR3 sequence is CASAGHSNQPQHF. For the CDR3, the DNA is TGTGCCAGTGCGGGGCATAGCAATCAGCCCCAGCATTTT.

This clone has only a few counts. This rearrangement joins TRBV30 to TRBJ2-1, with 12 positions matching TRBD1. J lost 6 bases, V lost 3 bases, and 6 bases had no gene match. This CDR3 has 15 residues. The germline CDR1 and CDR2 sequences are GTSNPN and SVGIG (reference sequence). CDR3: CAWSKGQGAGNEQFF. CDR3 bases: TGTGCCTGGAGCAAGGGACAGGGGGCTGGCAATGAGCAGTTCTTC.

The chain employs TRBV7-8 and TRBJ1-5; D unclear. From germline, CDR1 is SGHVS and CDR2 FQNEAQ. The CDR3 covers 13 residues. Between the trimmed V and J ends, which lost 2 bases and 6 bases, there was a span of 8 bases. CDR3 sequence: CASSLSRAQPQHF. DNA for the CDR3: TGTGCCAGCAGCTTATCCCGCGCTCAGCCCCAGCATTTT.

This clone showed up just once. This rearrangement joins TRBV2 to TRBJ1-2; weak D call: TRBD1 (5 bases). V was shortened by 6 bases and J by 8 bases, with 13 bases between the two germline ends. CDR3 length: 12 amino acids. CDR1 is SNHLY and CDR2 is FYNNEI in the germline V gene. CDR3 region: CASRGEREGYTF. CDR3 sequence (DNA): TGTGCCAGCAGAGGGGAAAGGGAAGGCTACACCTTC.

The rearrangement joins TRBV6-5 to TRBJ1-5; D gene uncertain. Trimming left V 6 bases short and J 6 bases short, with 12 bases between. CDR1 is MNHEY, CDR2 SVGAGI, per germline. The CDR3 extends over 13 amino acids. CDR3 DNA sequence: TGTGCCAGCAGGGGCACTCTAGGTCAGCCCCAGCATTTT. This encodes CASRGTLGQPQHF.

V usage is TRBV28 and J usage is TRBJ1-2; D remains unclear. Looked up from germline, CDR1 is MDHEN and CDR2 is SYDVKM. V was clipped by 4 bases and J by 7 bases, with 16 bases between them. The CDR3 is 14 residues long. For the CDR3, the DNA is TGTGCCAGCAGTTACAAGATCGGGCGGTCTGGCTACACCTTC. This translates into CASSYKIGRSGYTF.